This T cell receptor (beta chain) was recorded in a study of T cell responses to AZD1222 COVID-19 vaccine. General study results and limits: Baseline seropositivity occurred in only a handful of AZD1222 recipients.

Measured with immunoSEQ multiplex PCR; TCRdb has only the in-frame clones, and not every one. Found here are about 100,000 clones, approximately 90% of them singletons; the top ten hold around 1.3%. Trimming took off 1 base at V and 8 bases at J, with 11 bases between the two ends. CDR3 size: 13 residues. Germline CDR1 reads SEHNR; CDR2 reads FQNEAQ (reference sequence). Notes on this clone: What it binds is unknown.

This specimen was peripheral blood, taken on day 0 of AZD1222 vaccination. This TCR was sampled from an adult in good health. This chain connects TRBV7-9 to TRBJ1-2; D is unresolved. The CDR3 DNA follows: TGTGCCAGCAGCTTAGAAGTACTACCAGGCTACACCTTC. It encodes CASSLEVLPGYTF.